This is a list of T cell receptor beta chains from one sample in a study of PD-L1 blockade in urothelial cancer. Method: immunoSEQ multiplex PCR; TCRdb's copy keeps in-frame clones and lacks some. The top ten hold about 4.5% of the sample, which has tens of thousands of clones, roughly 80% seen once. The starting material was PBMCs, obtained around atezolizumab (anti-PD-L1) treatment. The receptors here all came from a man aged 70-80 years with urothelial cancer. The CDR3 runs from the conserved cysteine through the conserved F or W. Fields, in order: J gene, D gene, clone size, V gene, CDR3 protein, CDR3 DNA. D genes are given only for firm matches. Clone size is shown for a subset of rows, as once, few, many or a class of expanded clone.

>TRBJ1-1|TRBD1|NA|TRBV9
CASSGQGAEAFF
TGTGCCAGCAGCGGACAGGGGGCTGAAGCTTTCTTT
>TRBJ2-3|NA|NA|TRBV6-5
CASRVDRTPDTQYF
TGTGCCAGCAGGGTCGACAGGACCCCAGATACGCAGTATTTT
>TRBJ2-3|TRBD2|NA|TRBV7-8
CASSSGLAGFTDTQYF
TGTGCCAGCAGCTCGGGACTAGCGGGTTTCACAGATACGCAGTATTTT
>TRBJ2-5|TRBD1|NA|TRBV27
CASSPTGQVVGTQYF
TGTGCCAGCAGTCCCACGGGACAGGTCGTCGGGACCCAGTACTTC
>TRBJ2-7|TRBD2|NA|TRBV18
CASSSEGTSGSQYF
TGTGCCAGCTCCTCGGAGGGGACTAGCGGGAGTCAGTACTTC
>TRBJ1-5|TRBD1|NA|TRBV30
CAWSVGTALSNQPQHF
TGTGCCTGGAGTGTAGGGACAGCTCTTAGCAATCAGCCCCAGCATTTT
>TRBJ2-7|NA|NA|TRBV30
CAWSGGEFYEQYF
TGTGCCTGGAGTGGGGGAGAATTCTACGAGCAGTACTTC
>TRBJ2-4|NA|NA|TRBV19
CASSIIGTLAKNIQYF
TGTGCCAGTAGTATTATAGGGACACTAGCCAAAAACATTCAGTACTTC
>TRBJ2-7|NA|NA|TRBV28
CASSPAPRGHYEQYF
TGTGCCAGCAGCCCCGCCCCGCGAGGGCACTACGAGCAGTACTTC
>TRBJ2-1|NA|once|TRBV7-2
CASSTGFFNEQFF
TGTGCCAGCAGCACCGGGTTCTTCAATGAGCAGTTCTTC
>TRBJ1-1|NA|NA|TRBV7-2
CASSRRTATHTEAFF
TGTGCCAGCAGCCGGCGGACAGCGACGCACACTGAAGCTTTCTTT
>TRBJ2-5|TRBD2|NA|TRBV15
CATSRAGVRETQYF
TGTGCCACCAGCAGGGCGGGAGTGAGAGAGACCCAGTACTTC
>TRBJ2-5|NA|NA|TRBV27
CASSRDWGEETQYF
TGTGCCAGCAGTCGGGACTGGGGCGAAGAGACCCAGTACTTC
>TRBJ2-6|TRBD2|few|TRBV4-1
CASSQQGLAAHSGANVLTF
TGCGCCAGCAGCCAACAGGGACTAGCGGCACACTCTGGGGCCAACGTCCTGACTTTC
>TRBJ2-7|TRBD2|NA|TRBV15
CATSRDRGTSGGEQYF
TGTGCCACCAGCAGAGATAGGGGGACTAGCGGGGGCGAGCAGTACTTC
>TRBJ2-1|TRBD1|once|TRBV30
CAWRGPKGTGGSYNEQFF
TGTGCCTGGAGGGGACCAAAAGGGACAGGGGGGTCCTACAATGAGCAGTTCTTC
>TRBJ2-7|NA|NA|TRBV27
CASSANRVSVYEQYF
TGTGCCAGCAGTGCAAACAGGGTCTCAGTCTACGAGCAGTACTTC
>TRBJ2-7|NA|NA|TRBV6-6
CASSRGQGSEQYF
TGTGCCAGCAGTCGCGGCCAAGGATCCGAGCAGTACTTC
>TRBJ2-1|TRBD2|NA|TRBV7-3
CASSSVSGGYNEQFF
TGTGCCAGCAGCTCAGTTAGCGGGGGCTACAATGAGCAGTTCTTC
>TRBJ1-2|TRBD1|few|TRBV6-5
CASRPGQGNYGYTF
TGTGCCAGCAGACCCGGACAGGGAAACTATGGCTACACCTTC
>TRBJ2-7|TRBD2|few|TRBV5-4
CASSSTSGLYEQYF
TGTGCCAGCAGCTCGACTAGCGGACTCTACGAGCAGTACTTC
>TRBJ2-5|NA|NA|TRBV2
CASSQRTAQETQYF
TGTGCCAGCAGCCAACGGACAGCCCAAGAGACCCAGTACTTC
>TRBJ2-3|NA|NA|TRBV5-1
CASSLGAAGPSTDTQYF
TGCGCCAGCAGCTTGGGGGCCGCGGGGCCAAGCACAGATACGCAGTATTTT